This record covers a single T cell receptor (beta chain). Its antigen remains unidentified. This sample was taken from a study of shared clonotypes between healthy human individuals. Study-level results: Compared with memory subsets, naive subsets generally had larger estimated richness. Clonotype sharing across donors was expected to vary with sequencing depth.

The CDR3 is 12 amino acids. With 3 bases removed from V and 16 bases from J, the gap between germline ends came to 16 bases. In germline, CDR1 is SEHNR, CDR2 FQNEAQ (reference sequence). Both subsets, CD45RA+ naive and CD45RA-negative memory, were split from the CD4+ cells. The test was conducted at deep level. Repertoires were generated with immunoSEQ multiplex PCR, while TCRdb's copy carries only in-frame clones and drops some. This sample yields about 1.4 million clones, of which roughly 96% are seen a single time; 1.2% belongs to the top ten. This TCR was recovered from a man aged 25-40 years in good health. The sample comprised naive CD4+ T cells sorted from blood. Subset: CD45RA+ positively selected. The chain is built from TRBV7-9 and TRBJ2-1, with unresolved D. CDR3 residues: CASSFEIDGEFF. CDR3 DNA sequence: TGTGCCAGCAGCTTTGAGATCGACGGTGAATTCTTC.